Below, 2 T cell receptor beta chains from the same sample are listed, as sequenced in a study of blood T cell repertoires in COVID-19. Some clones are missing from TCRdb's copy, which holds only in-frame ones; the method was immunoSEQ multiplex PCR. The profile shows under 150,000 clones, 84% of them singletons. Specimen: peripheral blood. These receptor sequences come from a man in his 60s with acute or convalescent COVID-19.

This sequence joins TRBV5-1 and TRBJ1-3; D is undetermined. The CDR3 loop spans 16 amino acids. The V and J ends lost 4 bases and 0 bases respectively, with 14 bases between them. Per germline, CDR1 SGHRS and CDR2 YFSETQ. The CDR3 reads CASSPRLISSGNTIYF. The CDR3 bases are TGCGCCAGCAGCCCGAGACTCATTAGCTCTGGAAACACCATATATTTT.

This clone has just a few counts. This chain joins TRBV10-2 and TRBJ1-1; TRBD1 matches 9 bases. CDR3 length: 12 amino acids. Germline V gene data show CDR1 as WSHSY and CDR2 as SAAADI. Germline trimming cut 5 bases from V and 6 bases from J; bases unmatched to any gene: 1. The CDR3 here is CASSTGGPEAFF. Written as DNA, the CDR3 is TGCGCCAGCAGTACAGGGGGCCCTGAAGCTTTCTTT.